These T cell receptor beta chains were read from a single sample in a study of identical twins. A single record per CDR3 protein comes from TCRdb applying MiXCR to the 5' RACE reads. The data show approximately 490,000 distinct CDR3 sequences, around 24% seen once. These sequences were also reported in another study, on yellow fever vaccine responses in identical twins.

Sequencing was carried out using CD4+ T cells sorted from blood. The receptors derive from a woman between 18 and 29 years old in good health. Both conserved end residues are part of each CDR3. D genes are given only for firm matches. Expanded clones get a size class; other rows say once, few or many, or leave the size out.

.	TRBV11-2	TRBJ2-2	16	few	TGTGCCAGCAGCTTACGGGGCAGGGTGAGCACCGGGGAGCTGTTTTTT	CASSLRGRVSTGELFF
.	TRBV7-9	TRBJ2-2	16	few	TGTGCCAGCAGCTTAATCCCCAATGCGAACACCGGGGAGCTGTTTTTT	CASSLIPNANTGELFF
.	TRBV4-1	TRBJ1-1	14	.	TGCGCCAGCAGCGAAGGACGGGTGAACACTGAAGCTTTCTTT	CASSEGRVNTEAFF
TRBD2	TRBV19	TRBJ2-3	15	.	TGTGCCAGTATTGGGGGGGAGGCCGGAGCAGATACGCAGTATTTT	CASIGGEAGADTQYF
.	TRBV3-1	TRBJ1-3	13	once	TGTGCCAGCAGCCAAGATTTAGGAAACACCATATATTTT	CASSQDLGNTIYF
.	TRBV11-2	TRBJ1-1	14	.	TGTGCCAGCAGCTTCCTCGACCAGGACACTGAAGCTTTCTTT	CASSFLDQDTEAFF
TRBD2	TRBV10-2	TRBJ2-3	15	.	TGCGCCAGCAGTCGGGGGGGCCCTAGCACAGATACGCAGTATTTT	CASSRGGPSTDTQYF
.	TRBV18	TRBJ2-7	12	few	TGTGCCAGCTCACCTAACGTACACGAGCAGTACTTC	CASSPNVHEQYF
TRBD2	TRBV20-1	TRBJ2-3	14	.	TGCAGTGCCCCCGGGGGGGTGGGGACAGATACGCAGTATTTT	CSAPGGVGTDTQYF
TRBD2	TRBV11-2	TRBJ2-1	16	.	TGTGCCAGCAGAGACACTAGCGGGAGGGGTTACAATGAGCAGTTCTTC	CASRDTSGRGYNEQFF
.	TRBV3-1	TRBJ1-1	13	.	TGTGCCAGCAGCCAAGATGGCCGAAGAGAAGCTTTCTTT	CASSQDGRREAFF
TRBD2	TRBV20-1	TRBJ2-1	16	few	TGCAGTGCTAGAGATTTCGGGAGGGCCTCCTACAATGAGCAGTTCTTC	CSARDFGRASYNEQFF
.	TRBV5-1	TRBJ2-1	16	.	TGCGCCAGCAGCTTTTCAGGGTCAATCTCATACAATGAGCAGTTCTTC	CASSFSGSISYNEQFF
TRBD1	TRBV5-1	TRBJ2-5	16	.	TGCGCCAGCAGAAGCGGATACCGGGACAGGGTAAAGACCCAGTACTTC	CASRSGYRDRVKTQYF
TRBD1	TRBV5-1	TRBJ2-5	15	.	TGCGCCAGCAGACCAACAGGGGGCCCACAAGAGACCCAGTACTTC	CASRPTGGPQETQYF
.	TRBV12-3/TRBV12-4	TRBJ2-2	12	.	TGTGCCAGCAGCCGATCGGCCGGGGAGCTGTTTTTT	CASSRSAGELFF
TRBD2	TRBV25-1	TRBJ2-1	14	.	TGTGCCGTAGCGGAGCGGGACGTCTACAATGAGCAGTTCTTC	CAVAERDVYNEQFF
.	TRBV6-5	TRBJ2-3	15	few	TGTGCCAGCAGTTACTCGGCTACTAGGCCAGATACGCAGTATTTT	CASSYSATRPDTQYF
TRBD2	TRBV12-3/TRBV12-4	TRBJ2-1	16	.	TGTGCCAGCAGCCAACTCGGGACTAGCGGGGCTAATGAGCAGTTCTTC	CASSQLGTSGANEQFF
.	TRBV6-4	TRBJ2-2	18	.	TGTGCCAGCAGTGACTCGATAGGCAGATCGGGGTCCACCGGGGAGCTGTTTTTT	CASSDSIGRSGSTGELFF